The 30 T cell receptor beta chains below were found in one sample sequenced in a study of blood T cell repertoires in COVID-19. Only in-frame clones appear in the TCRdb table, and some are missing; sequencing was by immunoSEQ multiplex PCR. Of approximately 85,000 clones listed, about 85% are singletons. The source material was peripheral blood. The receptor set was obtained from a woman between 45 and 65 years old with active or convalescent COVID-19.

The CDR3 here is CASSQYTGRSGNTIYF. The CDR3 nucleotides are TGTGCCAGCAGCCAGTACACAGGACGCTCTGGAAACACCATATATTTT. The genes are TRBV21-1 and TRBJ1-3; the table names TRBD1, a call not compared with the DNA. TRBV21-1 is flagged as a pseudogene. The CDR3 is made up of 16 amino acids.

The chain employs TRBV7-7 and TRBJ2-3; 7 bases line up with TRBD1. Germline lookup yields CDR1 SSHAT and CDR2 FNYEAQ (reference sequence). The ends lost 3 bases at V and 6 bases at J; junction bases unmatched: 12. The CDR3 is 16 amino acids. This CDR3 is CASSFSLGGAGDTQYF. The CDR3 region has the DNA TGTGCCAGCAGCTTCAGCCTAGGGGGCGCCGGGGATACGCAGTATTTT. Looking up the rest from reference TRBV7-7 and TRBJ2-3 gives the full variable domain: GAGVSQSPRYKVTKRGQDVTLRCDPISSHATLYWYQQALGQGPEFLTYFNYEAQPDKSGLPSDRFSAERPEGSISTLTIQRTEQRDSAMYRCASSFSLGGAGDTQYFGPGTRLTVL.

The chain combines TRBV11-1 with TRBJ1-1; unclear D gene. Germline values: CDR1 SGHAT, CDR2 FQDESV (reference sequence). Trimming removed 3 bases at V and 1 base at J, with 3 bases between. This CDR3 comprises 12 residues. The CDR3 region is CASSFRNTEAFF. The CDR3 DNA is TGTGCCAGCAGCTTCCGGAACACTGAAGCTTTCTTT.

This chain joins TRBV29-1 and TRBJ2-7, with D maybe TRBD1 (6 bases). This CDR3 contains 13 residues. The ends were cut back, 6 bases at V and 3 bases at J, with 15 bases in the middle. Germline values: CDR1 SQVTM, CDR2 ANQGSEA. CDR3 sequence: CSVRPGQVYEQYF. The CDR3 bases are TGCAGCGTCCGACCGGGACAAGTCTACGAGCAGTACTTC.

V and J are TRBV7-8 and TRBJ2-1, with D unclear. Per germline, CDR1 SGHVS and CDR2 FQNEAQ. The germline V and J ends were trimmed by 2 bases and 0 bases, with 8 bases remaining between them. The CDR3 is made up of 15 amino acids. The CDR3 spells CASSLLSPSYNEQFF. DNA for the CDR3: TGTGCCAGCAGCTTACTATCCCCCTCCTACAATGAGCAGTTCTTC.

CDR3 bases: TGCAGCGTTGCCCCCCAGCGGGGGGTGGGTTACAATGAGCAGTTCTTC. It is translated as CSVAPQRGVGYNEQFF. This chain joins TRBV29-1 and TRBJ2-1, with TRBD2 matching over 9 bases. Trimming at V came to 4 bases and at J to 4 bases, leaving 11 bases not matched to a gene. The CDR3 has 16 amino acids. CDR1 and CDR2 from the germline V gene are SQVTM and ANQGSEA.

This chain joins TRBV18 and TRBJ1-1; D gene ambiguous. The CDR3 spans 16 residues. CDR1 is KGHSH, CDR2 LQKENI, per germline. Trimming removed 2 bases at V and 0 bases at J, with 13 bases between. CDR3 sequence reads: CASSPVRILMNTEAFF. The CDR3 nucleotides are TGTGCCAGCTCACCAGTGCGGATCCTCATGAACACTGAAGCTTTCTTT.

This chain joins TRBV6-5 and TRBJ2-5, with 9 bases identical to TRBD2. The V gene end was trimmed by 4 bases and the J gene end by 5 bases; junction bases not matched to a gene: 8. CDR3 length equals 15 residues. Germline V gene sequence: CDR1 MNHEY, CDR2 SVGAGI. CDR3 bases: TGTGCCAGCAGTTCCCAAGCGGGGGGCGGGGAGACCCAGTACTTC. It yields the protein CASSSQAGGGETQYF.

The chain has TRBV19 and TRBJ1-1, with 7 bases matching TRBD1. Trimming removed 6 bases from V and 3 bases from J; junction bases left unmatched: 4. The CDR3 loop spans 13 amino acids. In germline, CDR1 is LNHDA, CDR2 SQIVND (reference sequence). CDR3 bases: TGTGCCAGTAGCCGCGACAGGGACACTGAAGCTTTCTTT. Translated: CASSRDRDTEAFF. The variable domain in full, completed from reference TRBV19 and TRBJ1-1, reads DGGITQSPKYLFRKEGQNVTLSCEQNLNHDAMYWYRQDPGQGLRLIYYSQIVNDFQKGDIAEGYSVSREKKESFPLTVTSAQKNPTAFYLCASSRDRDTEAFFGQGTRLTVV.

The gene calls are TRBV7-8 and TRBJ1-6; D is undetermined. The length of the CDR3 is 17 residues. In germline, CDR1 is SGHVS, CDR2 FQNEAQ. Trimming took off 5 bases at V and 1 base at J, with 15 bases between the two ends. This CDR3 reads CASSPGSGKSYNSPLHF. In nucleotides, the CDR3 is TGTGCCAGCAGCCCGGGTTCGGGGAAGTCCTATAATTCACCCCTCCACTTT.

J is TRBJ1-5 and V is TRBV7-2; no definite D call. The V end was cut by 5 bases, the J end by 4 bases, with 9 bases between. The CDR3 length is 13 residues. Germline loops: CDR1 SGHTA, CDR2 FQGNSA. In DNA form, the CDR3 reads TGTGCCAGCAGCCGCTCAACAAATCAGCCCCAGCATTTT. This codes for CASSRSTNQPQHF.

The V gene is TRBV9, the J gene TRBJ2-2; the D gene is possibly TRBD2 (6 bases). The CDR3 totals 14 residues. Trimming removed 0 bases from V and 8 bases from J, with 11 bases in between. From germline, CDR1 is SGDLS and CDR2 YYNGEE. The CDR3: CASSVVSGTGELFF. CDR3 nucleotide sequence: TGTGCCAGCAGCGTAGTTTCAGGGACTGGGGAGCTGTTTTTT.

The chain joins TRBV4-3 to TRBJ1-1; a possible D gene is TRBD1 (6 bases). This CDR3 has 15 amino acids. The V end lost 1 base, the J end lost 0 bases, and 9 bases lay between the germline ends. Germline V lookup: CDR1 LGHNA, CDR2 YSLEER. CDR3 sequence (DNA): TGCGCCAGCAGCCAAGGCAGGGGTATGAACACTGAAGCTTTCTTT. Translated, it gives CASSQGRGMNTEAFF.

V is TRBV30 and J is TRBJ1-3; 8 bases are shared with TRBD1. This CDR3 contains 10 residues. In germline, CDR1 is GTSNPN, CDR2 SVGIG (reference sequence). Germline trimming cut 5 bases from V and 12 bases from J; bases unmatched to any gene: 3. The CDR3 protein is CAWGDRSIYF. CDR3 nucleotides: TGTGCCTGGGGGGACAGGAGCATATATTTT.

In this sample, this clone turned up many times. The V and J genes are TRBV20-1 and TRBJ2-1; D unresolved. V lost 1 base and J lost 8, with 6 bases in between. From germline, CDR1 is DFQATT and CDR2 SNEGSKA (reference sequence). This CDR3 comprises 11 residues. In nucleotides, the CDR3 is TGCAGTGCTAGAGCAGGCCATGAGCAGTTCTTC. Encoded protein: CSARAGHEQFF.

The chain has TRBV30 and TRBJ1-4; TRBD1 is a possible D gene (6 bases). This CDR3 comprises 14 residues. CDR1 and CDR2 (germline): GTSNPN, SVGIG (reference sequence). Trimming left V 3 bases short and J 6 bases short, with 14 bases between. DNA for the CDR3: TGTGCCTGGAGCGAAGGGGGTGGGGATGAAAAACTGTTTTTT. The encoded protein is CAWSEGGGDEKLFF.

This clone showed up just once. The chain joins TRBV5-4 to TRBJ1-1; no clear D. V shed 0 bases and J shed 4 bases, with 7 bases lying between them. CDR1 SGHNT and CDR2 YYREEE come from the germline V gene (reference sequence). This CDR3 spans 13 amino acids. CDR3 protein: CASSLGVTTEAFF. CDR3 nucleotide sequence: TGTGCCAGCAGCTTGGGCGTAACCACTGAAGCTTTCTTT.

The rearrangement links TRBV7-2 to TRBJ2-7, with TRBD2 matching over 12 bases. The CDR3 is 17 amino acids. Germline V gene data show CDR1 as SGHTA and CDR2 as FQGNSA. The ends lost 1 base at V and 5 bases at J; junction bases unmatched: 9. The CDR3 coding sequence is TGTGCCAGCAGCTTAGGGCTAGCGGGGGGGCCTAAGGACGAGCAGTACTTC. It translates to CASSLGLAGGPKDEQYF. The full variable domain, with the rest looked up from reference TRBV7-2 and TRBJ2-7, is GAGVSQSPSNKVTEKGKDVELRCDPISGHTALYWYRQSLGQGLEFLIYFQGNSAPDKSGLPSDRFSAERTGGSVSTLTIQRTQQEDSAVYLCASSLGLAGGPKDEQYFGPGTRLTVT.

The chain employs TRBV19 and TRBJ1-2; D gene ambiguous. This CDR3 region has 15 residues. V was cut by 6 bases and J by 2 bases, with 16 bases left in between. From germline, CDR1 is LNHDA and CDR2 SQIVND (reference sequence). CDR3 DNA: TGTGCCAGTAGCCCGGGAGGAGGCTTCAACTATGGCTACACCTTC. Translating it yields CASSPGGGFNYGYTF. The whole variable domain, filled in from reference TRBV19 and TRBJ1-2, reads DGGITQSPKYLFRKEGQNVTLSCEQNLNHDAMYWYRQDPGQGLRLIYYSQIVNDFQKGDIAEGYSVSREKKESFPLTVTSAQKNPTAFYLCASSPGGGFNYGYTFGSGTRLTVV.

The CDR3 DNA is TGCGCCAGCAGTACACGACAGGGGAGCTCTGGAAACACCATATATTTT. Its protein product is CASSTRQGSSGNTIYF. This chain links TRBV5-1 with TRBJ1-3, with 8 nucleotides matching TRBD1. V lost 5 bases to trimming and J lost 0 bases; unmatched junction nucleotides: 7. Germline CDR1 is SGHRS and CDR2 is YFSETQ. The CDR3 contains 16 residues.

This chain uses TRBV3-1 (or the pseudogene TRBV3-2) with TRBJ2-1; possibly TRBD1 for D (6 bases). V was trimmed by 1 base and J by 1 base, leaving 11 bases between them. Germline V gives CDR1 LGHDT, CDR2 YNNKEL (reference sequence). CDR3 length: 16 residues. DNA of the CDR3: TGTGCCAGCAGCCAAGGGGGGCCCTGGTCCTACAATGAGCAGTTCTTC. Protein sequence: CASSQGGPWSYNEQFF.

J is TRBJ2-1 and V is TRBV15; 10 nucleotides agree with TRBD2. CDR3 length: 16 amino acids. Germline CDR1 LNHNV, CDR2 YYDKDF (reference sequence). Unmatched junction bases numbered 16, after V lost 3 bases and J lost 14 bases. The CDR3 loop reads CATSSSRHTTSGVKFF. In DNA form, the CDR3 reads TGTGCCACCAGCAGTTCCAGACACACTACTAGCGGGGTTAAGTTCTTC.

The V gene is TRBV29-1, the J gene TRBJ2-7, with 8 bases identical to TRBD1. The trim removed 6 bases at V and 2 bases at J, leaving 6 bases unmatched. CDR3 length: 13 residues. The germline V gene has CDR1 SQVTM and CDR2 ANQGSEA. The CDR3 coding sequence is TGCAGCGTACGGACAGGGCGGCCCTACGAGCAGTACTTC. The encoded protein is CSVRTGRPYEQYF.

The CDR3 region has the DNA TGTGCCAGCAGTTACCGCCTCCCTATCGGGGAGCTGTTTTTT. Its translation is CASSYRLPIGELFF. The chain joins TRBV27 to TRBJ2-2; no definite D call. Germline assignment: CDR1 MNHEY and CDR2 SMNVEV (reference sequence). The V gene lost 4 bases and the J gene lost 7 bases, with 13 bases spanning the gap. The CDR3 has 14 amino acids.

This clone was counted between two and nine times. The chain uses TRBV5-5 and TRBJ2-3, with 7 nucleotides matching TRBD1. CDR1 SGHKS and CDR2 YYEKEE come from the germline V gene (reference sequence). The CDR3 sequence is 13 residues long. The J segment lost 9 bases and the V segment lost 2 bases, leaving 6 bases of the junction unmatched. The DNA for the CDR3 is TGTGCCAGCAGCTTCACAGGGGTTAGGACGCAGTATTTT. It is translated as CASSFTGVRTQYF.

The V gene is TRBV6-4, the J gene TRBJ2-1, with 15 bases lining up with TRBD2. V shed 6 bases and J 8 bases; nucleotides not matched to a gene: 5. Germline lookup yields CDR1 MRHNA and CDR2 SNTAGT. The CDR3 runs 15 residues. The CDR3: CASRGTSGGIDEQFF. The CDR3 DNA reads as TGTGCCAGCAGAGGGACTAGCGGGGGGATAGATGAGCAGTTCTTC.

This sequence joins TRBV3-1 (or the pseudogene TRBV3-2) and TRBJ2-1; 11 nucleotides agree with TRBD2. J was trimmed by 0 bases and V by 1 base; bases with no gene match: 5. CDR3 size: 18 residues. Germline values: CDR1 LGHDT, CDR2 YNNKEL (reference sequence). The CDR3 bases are TGTGCCAGCAGCCAAGGGCTAGCGGGGGGAAGCTCCTACAATGAGCAGTTCTTC. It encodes CASSQGLAGGSSYNEQFF.

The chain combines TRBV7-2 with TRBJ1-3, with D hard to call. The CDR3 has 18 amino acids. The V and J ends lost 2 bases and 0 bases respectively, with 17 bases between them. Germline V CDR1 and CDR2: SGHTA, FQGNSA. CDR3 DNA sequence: TGTGCCAGCAGCTTACTTGCGGGCAGGACCTTCTCTGGAAACACCATATATTTT. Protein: CASSLLAGRTFSGNTIYF.

CDR3 coding DNA: TGTGCCAGCAGCCTCGGAGTGGGTAACTATGGCTACACCTTC. It is translated as CASSLGVGNYGYTF. V usage is TRBV5-6 and J usage is TRBJ1-2; D not resolved. V lost 4 bases and J lost 1, with 11 bases in between. The CDR3 runs 14 residues. Germline V lookup: CDR1 SGHDT, CDR2 YYEEEE.

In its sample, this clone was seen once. CDR3 nucleotide sequence: TGTGCCTGGAGTGTAGGGACAGGGGGTGAGCCCCAGCATTTT. It encodes CAWSVGTGGEPQHF. V gene TRBV30 combines with J gene TRBJ1-5; 11 nucleotides align to TRBD1. Germline V CDR1 and CDR2: GTSNPN, SVGIG (reference sequence). The junction had 3 bases not matched to a gene; V was cut back by 0 bases and J by 8 bases. The CDR3 totals 14 residues.